The source of this T cell receptor beta chain is a study of neurological immune-mediated disorders. The study's findings and limits: HTLV-1-associated myelopathy had the most TCR clonal expansion, while multiple sclerosis had the least, a level that fell below healthy controls. No CDR3 amino acid sequences recurred among expanded clones across subjects, suggesting private repertoires in all groups.

The team produced cDNA through 5'RACE using 10-nucleotide random UMIs. TCRdb used MiXCR to reprocess the 5' RACE reads, holding one entry per CDR3 protein. The data show some 43,000 distinct CDR3 sequences, about 12% seen once. Time point: longitudinal time-point 3. Unsorted libraries were prepared from 2 million PBMCs held at -80 C. Note on this clonotype: The antigen remains unidentified.

This CDR3 spans 15 amino acids. In germline, CDR1 is WSHSY, CDR2 SAAADI. Trimming removed 4 bases from V and 0 bases from J, with 13 bases in between. Sequenced input: PBMCs. The chain couples TRBV10-2 to TRBJ2-7; D is undetermined. The sequence was collected from a male donor with HTLV-1-associated myelopathy (HAM/TSP). CDR3: CASSVLKGTSYEQYF. The CDR3, as DNA: TGCGCCAGCAGTGTTCTAAAGGGAACCTCCTACGAGCAGTACTTC.